These 27 T cell receptor beta chains were all obtained from the same sample, sequenced in a study of T cells after yellow fever vaccination. TCRdb re-called the 5' RACE reads through MiXCR, storing one row per CDR3 protein. Here the sample spans just over 250,000 distinct CDR3 sequences, about 5.2% being singletons. The sequences come from CD4+ T cells sorted from PBMCs, collected on the day of the yellow fever booster vaccination. The receptors were sampled from a man aged 18 to 30 who received the YFV17D yellow fever vaccine.

This clonotype has just a few counts. The chain joins TRBV6-5 to TRBJ1-2; tentative D call: TRBD1 (5 bases). Trimming took 3 bases from V and 2 from J, leaving 10 bases between them. From germline, CDR1 is MNHEY and CDR2 SVGAGI. The length of the CDR3 is 14 residues. The CDR3 DNA is TGTGCCAGCAGTTATGTGGGGGGAAACTATGGCTACACCTTC. It encodes CASSYVGGNYGYTF.

The chain uses TRBV5-4 and TRBJ1-2; no definite D call. The germline gives CDR1 SGHNT, CDR2 YYREEE (reference sequence). The CDR3 runs to 11 residues. V lost 3 bases and J lost 8, with 8 bases in between. The CDR3 is CASSSEAGYTF. The CDR3 DNA sequence: TGTGCCAGCAGCTCGGAGGCGGGCTACACCTTC.

V is TRBV12-3 or TRBV12-4 and J is TRBJ1-4, with D uncertain. The V and J ends lost 5 bases and 8 bases respectively, with 18 bases between them. The CDR3 is 15 residues long. Here the CDR3 reads CASSPMGGKSEKLFF. CDR3 DNA sequence: TGTGCCAGCAGTCCCATGGGAGGCAAGAGCGAAAAACTGTTTTTT.

This clonotype showed up many times. V and J are TRBV7-2 and TRBJ2-5; D is possibly TRBD2 (5 bases). The CDR3 spans 13 residues. The V end lost 2 bases, the J end lost 4 bases, and 8 bases lay between the germline ends. Germline loops: CDR1 SGHTA, CDR2 FQGNSA. CDR3 sequence: CASSLILAETQYF. DNA of the CDR3: TGTGCCAGCAGCTTAATCCTAGCAGAGACCCAGTACTTC.

The table lists this clonotype with a few counts. V gene TRBV29-1 combines with J gene TRBJ2-1, with 14 bases matching TRBD2. Germline values: CDR1 SQVTM, CDR2 ANQGSEA. The CDR3 length is 13 residues. Trimming removed 7 bases from V and 7 bases from J; junction bases left unmatched: 3. Here the CDR3 DNA reads TGCAGCGGTAGGACTAGCGGGGGGAATGAGCAGTTCTTC. Its translation: CSGRTSGGNEQFF.

The rearrangement uses TRBV6-1 and TRBJ1-2; maybe TRBD1 (6 bases). Trimming left V 1 base short and J 8 bases short, with 14 bases between. Per germline, CDR1 MNHNS and CDR2 SASEGT. There are 14 residues in the CDR3. The CDR3 DNA reads TGTGCCAGCAGTGAAGTATCAGGGGCTAAAGGCTACACCTTC. Translating gives CASSEVSGAKGYTF.

This clonotype was detected ten times or more. The chain joins TRBV5-1 to TRBJ1-2, with D possibly being TRBD1 (6 bases). The CDR3 consists of 13 residues. Germline V gene sequence: CDR1 SGHRS, CDR2 YFSETQ. V lost 0 bases and J lost 6, with 9 bases in between. CDR3 DNA: TGCGCCAGCAGCTTGGTGGCAGGGGATGGCTACACCTTC. As protein: CASSLVAGDGYTF.

In this sample, this clonotype turned up many times. The chain recombines TRBV9 with TRBJ2-2; D could derive from TRBD1 or TRBD2 (5 bases each). The CDR3 spans 15 residues. Between the trimmed V and J ends, which lost 3 bases and 2 bases, there was a span of 11 bases. The germline V gene has CDR1 SGDLS and CDR2 YYNGEE. The DNA of the CDR3 is TGTGCCAGCAGCGCGGGACCATCAAACACCGGGGAGCTGTTTTTT. Translating gives CASSAGPSNTGELFF.

This clonotype was seen many times. The chain combines TRBV6-2 or TRBV6-3 with TRBJ1-6; no clear D. CDR1 is MNHEY, CDR2 SVGEGT, per germline. CDR3 length: 16 amino acids. V was trimmed by 5 bases and J by 6 bases, leaving 17 bases between them. The CDR3 spells CASSGHDGVLNSPLHF. CDR3 DNA sequence: TGTGCCAGCAGTGGGCATGACGGGGTTCTTAATTCACCCCTCCACTTT.

This clonotype was counted between two and nine times. The V and J genes are TRBV7-2 and TRBJ2-3, with 12 bases that match TRBD2. Germline trimming cut 3 bases from V and 4 bases from J; bases unmatched to any gene: 8. There are 17 residues in the CDR3. The germline V gene has CDR1 SGHTA and CDR2 FQGNSA. CDR3 nucleotide sequence: TGTGCCAGCAGCTTCCGACTAGCGGGGGCAGTCGCAGATACGCAGTATTTT. Translating it yields CASSFRLAGAVADTQYF.

This clonotype was seen many times. V is TRBV6-5 and J is TRBJ2-3; D gene ambiguous. With 6 bases removed from V and 6 bases from J, the gap between germline ends came to 16 bases. The CDR3 sequence is 14 residues long. Germline CDR1 and CDR2: MNHEY and SVGAGI. CDR3 region: CASRLRALGDTQYF. Written as DNA, the CDR3 is TGTGCCAGCAGACTTAGGGCCCTGGGGGATACGCAGTATTTT.

The table lists this clonotype with many counts. The chain is built from TRBV12-3 or TRBV12-4 and TRBJ2-3; 9 bases map to TRBD2. The CDR3 runs 14 residues. After removal of 3 bases from V and 8 bases from J, the junction contained 6 bases not matched to a gene. The CDR3 nucleotides are TGTGCCAGCAGTTTCGCCGCGCGGGAGGGTACGCAGTATTTT. Protein: CASSFAAREGTQYF.

This chain links TRBV3-1 with TRBJ1-5; D unclear. The V gene's germline CDR1 is LGHDT and CDR2 YNNKEL (reference sequence). V dropped 4 bases and J dropped 3 bases, with 7 bases sitting between them. The CDR3 length is 13 residues. This CDR3 reads CASSPRINQPQHF. The CDR3 DNA follows: TGTGCCAGCAGCCCGCGGATCAATCAGCCCCAGCATTTT. Supplemented by reference TRBV3-1 and TRBJ1-5, the full variable domain reads DTAVSQTPKYLVTQMGNDKSIKCEQNLGHDTMYWYKQDSKKFLKIMFSYNNKELIINETVPNRFSPKSPDKAHLNLHINSLELGDSAVYFCASSPRINQPQHFGDGTRLSIL.

The rearrangement joins TRBV7-9 to TRBJ1-2; 7 bases map to TRBD1. Trimming removed 7 bases from V and 8 bases from J; junction bases left unmatched: 10. The CDR3 has 13 residues. Germline values: CDR1 SEHNR, CDR2 FQNEAQ (reference sequence). CDR3 amino acids: CASTPRGGGGYTF. In DNA, the CDR3 is TGTGCCAGCACCCCCCGAGGGGGCGGGGGCTACACCTTC.

This clonotype was found many times. The chain recombines TRBV6-1 with TRBJ2-1; the D gene is possibly TRBD2 (6 bases). The CDR3 contains 16 residues. Germline values: CDR1 MNHNS, CDR2 SASEGT. Trimming removed 6 bases from V and 5 bases from J, with 20 bases in between. CDR3 bases: TGTGCCAGCAGACTCGGGTCGGGACGGGGGAACAATGAGCAGTTCTTC. Encoded protein: CASRLGSGRGNNEQFF.

This clonotype was recorded a few times. The genes are TRBV18 and TRBJ2-5; D is possibly TRBD1 (6 bases). V lost 3 bases, J lost 5 bases, and 22 bases lay in between. This CDR3 has 17 amino acids. Looked up from germline, CDR1 is KGHSH and CDR2 is LQKENI. CDR3 coding DNA: TGTGCCAGCTCACCCCGCCCAGAAGCTACGAGGGGGGAGACCCAGTACTTC. Encoded protein: CASSPRPEATRGETQYF.

The chain employs TRBV5-4 and TRBJ1-2; possibly TRBD1 for D (6 bases). CDR3 length: 15 residues. Trimming pared 5 bases from V and 7 bases from J, leaving 21 bases between. Germline V gene data show CDR1 as SGHNT and CDR2 as YYREEE (reference sequence). The CDR3: CASRRGQTLGRGYTF. The CDR3 region has the DNA TGTGCCAGCAGACGAGGACAGACATTAGGGCGTGGCTACACCTTC.

This clonotype has only a few counts. V usage is TRBV12-3 or TRBV12-4 and J usage is TRBJ1-3; D is ambiguous. The CDR3 consists of 14 residues. V lost 3 bases, J lost 0 bases, and 6 bases lay in between. CDR3 in amino acids: CASSFGLSGNTIYF. DNA for the CDR3: TGTGCCAGCAGTTTTGGACTCTCTGGAAACACCATATATTTT.

This clonotype has a count of ten or more. The DNA of the CDR3 is TGCGCCAGCAGCCAAGATTACAGTCGGAGGAGCACTGAAGCTTTCTTT. This codes for CASSQDYSRRSTEAFF. The V gene is TRBV4-1, the J gene TRBJ1-1; no clear D gene. Trimming stripped 0 bases from V and 4 bases from J, with 15 bases between. The CDR3 consists of 16 residues. Per the germline V gene, CDR1 is MGHRA and CDR2 is YSYEKL.

The table lists this clonotype with many counts. This chain connects TRBV6-5 to TRBJ1-2; D gene uncertain. The V and J ends lost 0 bases and 3 bases respectively, with 5 bases between them. There are 13 residues in the CDR3. CDR1 and CDR2 (germline): MNHEY, SVGAGI. CDR3 in DNA: TGTGCCAGCAGTTACTCGCTGGACTATGGCTACACCTTC. Its translation: CASSYSLDYGYTF.

This clonotype was found a few times. The CDR3 protein is CASSQPRVGHTEAFF. In nucleotides, the CDR3 is TGTGCCAGCAGCCAGCCCAGGGTGGGGCACACTGAAGCTTTCTTT. The rearrangement joins TRBV11-1 to TRBJ1-1, with D possibly being TRBD1 (5 bases). This CDR3 has 15 residues. V was shortened by 5 bases and J by 3 bases, with 16 bases between the two germline ends. CDR1 and CDR2 (germline): SGHAT, FQDESV (reference sequence).

The chain has TRBV6-1 and TRBJ1-5, with TRBD1 as a possible D gene (6 bases). Germline values: CDR1 MNHNS, CDR2 SASEGT. This CDR3 has 14 amino acids. Trimming removed 6 bases at V and 0 bases at J, with 9 bases between. CDR3 residues: CASRLRGSNQPQHF. CDR3 coding DNA: TGTGCCAGCAGGCTCAGGGGTAGCAATCAGCCCCAGCATTTT.

The chain recombines TRBV15 with TRBJ1-2, with D perhaps TRBD1 (5 bases). This CDR3 has 13 amino acids. V was shortened by 0 bases and J by 3 bases, with 5 bases between the two germline ends. The germline gives CDR1 LNHNV, CDR2 YYDKDF (reference sequence). This chain's CDR3 is CATSRETDYGYTF. The DNA of the CDR3 is TGTGCCACCAGCAGAGAGACAGACTATGGCTACACCTTC.

This clonotype showed up just a few times. This rearrangement joins TRBV12-3 or TRBV12-4 to TRBJ2-1, with TRBD2 identical over 7 bases. The CDR3 spans 17 residues. V lost 7 bases and J lost 12; bases outside the gene matches: 24. CDR3 sequence (DNA): TGTGCCAGCACTAACCGACCCCCGGGTGGACTAGTAATAGGGCAGTTCTTC. Protein: CASTNRPPGGLVIGQFF.

This clonotype was seen a few times. The chain joins TRBV12-3 or TRBV12-4 to TRBJ1-4, with D maybe TRBD1 (5 bases). The CDR3 loop spans 13 amino acids. V lost 0 bases, J lost 9 bases, and 8 bases lay in between. This chain's CDR3 is CASSLAAGQKLFF. The DNA for the CDR3 is TGTGCCAGCAGTTTAGCGGCAGGGCAAAAACTGTTTTTT.

This clonotype was seen only a few times. The chain is built from TRBV9 and TRBJ2-1; D might be TRBD2 (5 bases). The V and J ends lost 4 bases and 8 bases respectively, with 13 bases between them. Germline CDR1 is SGDLS and CDR2 is YYNGEE. The CDR3 runs 13 residues. CDR3 DNA: TGTGCCAGCAGCTCCTTTCGGGGAGATGAGCAGTTCTTC. The encoded protein is CASSSFRGDEQFF.

In this sample, this clonotype turned up a few times. The genes are TRBV10-3 and TRBJ2-6, with TRBD2 identical over 9 bases. The ends lost 0 bases at V and 3 bases at J; junction bases unmatched: 12. This CDR3 contains 20 residues. The germline gives CDR1 ENHRY, CDR2 SYGVKD. The CDR3 protein is CAISESFSRGGANGANVLTF. For the CDR3, the DNA is TGTGCCATCAGTGAGTCGTTCTCCCGCGGGGGGGCGAATGGGGCCAACGTCCTGACTTTC.